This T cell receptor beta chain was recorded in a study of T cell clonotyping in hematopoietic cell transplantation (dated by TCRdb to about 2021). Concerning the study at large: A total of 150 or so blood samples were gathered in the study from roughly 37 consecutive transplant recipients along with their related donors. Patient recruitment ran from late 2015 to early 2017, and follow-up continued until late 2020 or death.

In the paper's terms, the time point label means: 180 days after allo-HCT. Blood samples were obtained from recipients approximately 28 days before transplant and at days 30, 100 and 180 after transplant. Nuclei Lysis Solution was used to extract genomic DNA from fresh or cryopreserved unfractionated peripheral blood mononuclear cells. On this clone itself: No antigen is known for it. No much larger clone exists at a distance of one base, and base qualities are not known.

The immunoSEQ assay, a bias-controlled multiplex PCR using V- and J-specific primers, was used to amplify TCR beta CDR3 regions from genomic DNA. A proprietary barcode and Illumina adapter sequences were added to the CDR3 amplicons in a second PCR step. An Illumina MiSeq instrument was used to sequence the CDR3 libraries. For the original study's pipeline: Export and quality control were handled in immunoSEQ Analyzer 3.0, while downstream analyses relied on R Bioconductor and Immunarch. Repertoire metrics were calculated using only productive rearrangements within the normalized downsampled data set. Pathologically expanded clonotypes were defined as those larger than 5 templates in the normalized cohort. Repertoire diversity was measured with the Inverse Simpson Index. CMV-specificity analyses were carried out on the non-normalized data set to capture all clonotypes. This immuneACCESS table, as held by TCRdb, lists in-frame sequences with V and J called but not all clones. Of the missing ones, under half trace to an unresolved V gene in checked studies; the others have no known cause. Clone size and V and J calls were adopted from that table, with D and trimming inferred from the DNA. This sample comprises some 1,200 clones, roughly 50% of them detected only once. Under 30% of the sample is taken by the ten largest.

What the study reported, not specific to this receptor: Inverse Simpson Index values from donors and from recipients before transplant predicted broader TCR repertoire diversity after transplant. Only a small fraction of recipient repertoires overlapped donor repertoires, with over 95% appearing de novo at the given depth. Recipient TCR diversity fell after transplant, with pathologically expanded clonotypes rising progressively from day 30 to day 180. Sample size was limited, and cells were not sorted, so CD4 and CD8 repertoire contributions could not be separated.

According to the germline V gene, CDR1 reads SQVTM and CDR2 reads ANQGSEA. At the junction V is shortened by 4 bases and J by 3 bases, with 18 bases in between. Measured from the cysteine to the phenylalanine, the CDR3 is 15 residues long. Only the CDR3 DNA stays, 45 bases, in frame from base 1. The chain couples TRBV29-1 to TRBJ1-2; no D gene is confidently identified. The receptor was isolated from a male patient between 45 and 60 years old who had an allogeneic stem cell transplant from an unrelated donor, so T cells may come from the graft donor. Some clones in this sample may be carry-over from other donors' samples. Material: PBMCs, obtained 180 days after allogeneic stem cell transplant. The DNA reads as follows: TGCAGCGTTGCTGAGCTTACTACATTCTACTATGGCTACACCTTC. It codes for CSVAELTTFYYGYTF.